The entry below gives a single T cell receptor beta chain sequence along with its context. This entry comes from a study of blood T cell repertoires in COVID-19. Study context: The analysed material was cDNA or gDNA that came from T cells, B-cell-depleted T cells, or PBMCs.

The CDR3 contains 16 residues. The trim removed 0 bases at V and 1 base at J, leaving 5 bases unmatched. The germline V gene has CDR1 SGHRS and CDR2 YFSETQ. Produced via immunoSEQ multiplex PCR; TCRdb's table is partial and in-frame only. The sample lists around 450,000 clones; roughly 87% were seen once. The rearrangement joins TRBV5-1 to TRBJ2-3, with TRBD1 identical over 7 bases. The receptor's source is a woman aged 18-29 years who had recovered from COVID-19. The material sequenced was PBMCs or T cells enriched from blood (not recorded which). CDR3 protein: CASSLDRGDGTDTQYF. As DNA, the CDR3 is TGCGCCAGCAGCTTGGACAGGGGTGATGGCACAGATACGCAGTATTTT.